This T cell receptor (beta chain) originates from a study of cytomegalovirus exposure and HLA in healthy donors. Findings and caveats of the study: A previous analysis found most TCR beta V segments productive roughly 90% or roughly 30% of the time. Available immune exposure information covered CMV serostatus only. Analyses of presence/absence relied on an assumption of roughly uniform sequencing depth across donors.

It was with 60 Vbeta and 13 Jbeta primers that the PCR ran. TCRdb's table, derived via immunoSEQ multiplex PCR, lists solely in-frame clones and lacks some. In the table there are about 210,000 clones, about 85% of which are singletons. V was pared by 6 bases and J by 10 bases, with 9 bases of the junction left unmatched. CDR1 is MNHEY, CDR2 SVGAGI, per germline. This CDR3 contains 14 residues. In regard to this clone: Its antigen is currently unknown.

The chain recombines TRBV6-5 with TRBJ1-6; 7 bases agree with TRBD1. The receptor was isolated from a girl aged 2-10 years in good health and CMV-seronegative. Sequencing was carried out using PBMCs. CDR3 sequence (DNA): TGTGCCAGCAGGACACAGGGGACGGGGTCACCCCTCCACTTT. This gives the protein CASRTQGTGSPLHF.